Below are 16 T cell receptor beta chains sequenced from a single sample in a study of blood T cell repertoires in COVID-19. The repertoire was sequenced with immunoSEQ multiplex PCR; TCRdb's copy has only in-frame clones and lacks some. The sample includes about 42,000 clones, under 90% seen only once; the top ten take about 0.4%. Material: peripheral blood. These receptor sequences come from a human donor in a cohort sampled during active COVID-19.

This clone was seen once. The V gene is TRBV12-3 or TRBV12-4, the J gene TRBJ1-1; D remains ambiguous. V was shortened by 7 bases and J by 2 bases, with 8 bases between the two germline ends. The CDR3 loop spans 12 amino acids. The CDR3 coding sequence is TGTGCCAGCACCGCAAGCAACACTGAAGCTTTCTTT. As protein: CASTASNTEAFF.

This sequence joins TRBV7-2 and TRBJ1-3; D possibly corresponds to TRBD1 (5 bases). Per the germline V gene, CDR1 is SGHTA and CDR2 is FQGNSA. Trimming removed 3 bases from V and 2 bases from J, with 8 bases in between. The CDR3 spans 14 residues. The CDR3 sequence is CASSFRGTGNTIYF. DNA for the CDR3: TGTGCCAGCAGCTTTAGGGGTACTGGAAACACCATATATTTT.

The gene calls are TRBV18 and TRBJ1-2, with D possibly matching TRBD1 (6 bases). V shed 3 bases and J shed 4 bases, with 18 bases lying between them. This CDR3 region has 16 residues. Germline assignment: CDR1 KGHSH and CDR2 LQKENI. In DNA, the CDR3 is TGTGCCAGCTCACCCGAAACCGCCCAGACAGGCTATGGCTACACCTTC. It codes for CASSPETAQTGYGYTF.

The chain has TRBV6-5 and TRBJ1-5; the D is unclear. CDR1 MNHEY and CDR2 SVGAGI come from the germline V gene. V was cut by 6 bases and J by 6 bases, with 12 bases left in between. This CDR3 comprises 13 residues. CDR3 sequence: CASSARGAQPQHF. DNA of the CDR3: TGTGCCAGCAGCGCTCGGGGAGCTCAGCCCCAGCATTTT.

The rearrangement joins TRBV12-3 or TRBV12-4 to TRBJ1-6; 8 bases match TRBD1. V gave up 7 bases and J gave up 7 bases; unmatched junction bases: 3. The CDR3 has 13 amino acids. This chain's CDR3 is CASNGQGNSPLHF. CDR3 DNA: TGTGCCAGCAATGGACAGGGCAATTCACCCCTCCACTTT.

The CDR3, as DNA: TGTGCCACCAGCAGAGATAGGGACAGGGCGCGCGGCTACACCTTC. Amino acids: CATSRDRDRARGYTF. The chain has TRBV15 and TRBJ1-2; TRBD1 matches at 9 bases. V trimming: 0 bases; J trimming: 8 bases; junction bases outside the gene matches: 7. Germline CDR1 LNHNV, CDR2 YYDKDF (reference sequence). The CDR3 has 15 residues.

The chain is built from TRBV5-1 and TRBJ1-5, with 7 bases identical to TRBD1. J gave up 2 bases and V 5 bases, and 4 bases lay outside the gene matches. Per germline, CDR1 SGHRS and CDR2 YFSETQ. The CDR3 spans 14 residues. The CDR3 DNA follows: TGCGCCAGCAGTACAGGGGAGGGCAATCAGCCCCAGCATTTT. Residues: CASSTGEGNQPQHF.

The rearrangement joins TRBV5-6 to TRBJ2-3; 10 bases match TRBD1. V was pared by 0 bases and J by 1 base, with 2 bases of the junction left unmatched. CDR1 and CDR2 (germline): SGHDT, YYEEEE. CDR3 length: 16 residues. DNA of the CDR3: TGTGCCAGCAGCTTGGTGGGGACAGGGGGCACAGATACGCAGTATTTT. Translating gives CASSLVGTGGTDTQYF.

The chain recombines TRBV7-2 with TRBJ2-3, with 8 bases matching TRBD1. The CDR3 sequence is 14 residues long. Trimming removed 5 bases from V and 5 bases from J; junction bases left unmatched: 6. Germline V gene data show CDR1 as SGHTA and CDR2 as FQGNSA. The CDR3 reads CASSQGGTGDTQYF. The CDR3 nucleotides are TGTGCCAGCAGCCAAGGAGGGACAGGAGATACGCAGTATTTT.

This chain links TRBV6-6 with TRBJ1-3, with 9 positions matching TRBD1. This CDR3 contains 14 residues. The germline CDR1 and CDR2 sequences are MNHNY and SVGAGI (reference sequence). The V and J ends lost 5 bases and 7 bases, in that order; junction bases with no gene match: 6. The CDR3 DNA is TGTGCCAGCAGTCAACAGGGGGCGGGTAACACCATATATTTT. Its protein product is CASSQQGAGNTIYF.

The chain employs TRBV9 and TRBJ1-1, with D uncertain. The V gene lost 2 bases and the J gene lost 5 bases, with 10 bases spanning the gap. The CDR3 loop spans 13 amino acids. The germline gives CDR1 SGDLS, CDR2 YYNGEE. CDR3 protein: CASSVDGRTEAFF. CDR3 nucleotides: TGTGCCAGCAGCGTGGACGGGAGGACTGAAGCTTTCTTT.

The J gene is TRBJ1-3, the V gene TRBV11-2; 7 bases match TRBD1. Germline CDR1 SGHAT, CDR2 FQNNGV. This CDR3 contains 15 residues. Unmatched junction bases numbered 4, after V lost 1 base and J lost 4 bases. The CDR3 is CASSLGRRGGNTIYF. The CDR3 bases are TGTGCCAGCAGCTTAGGGCGCAGGGGGGGAAACACCATATATTTT.

This clone was detected only once. Germline is not matched at one junction end, which may reflect a read error. This chain links TRBV15 with TRBJ1-3, with D maybe TRBD1 (6 bases). The CDR3 has 14 amino acids. Germline lookup yields CDR1 LNHNV and CDR2 YYDKDF (reference sequence). CDR3 amino acids: CTTSGGLSGNTIYF. CDR3 DNA: TGTACCACCAGCGGGGGCCTCTCTGGAAACACCATATATTTT.

This clone turned up a few times. The chain uses TRBV5-1 and TRBJ1-2; possibly TRBD1 for D (6 bases). The germline CDR1 and CDR2 sequences are SGHRS and YFSETQ. This CDR3 comprises 14 residues. V gave up 0 bases and J gave up 6 bases, with 12 bases separating them. CDR3 sequence: CASSLGSGANGYTF. The CDR3 region has the DNA TGCGCCAGCAGCTTGGGTTCAGGGGCAAATGGCTACACCTTC.

The gene calls are TRBV10-3 and TRBJ1-1; D unresolved. CDR1 is ENHRY and CDR2 is SYGVKD in the germline V gene. V lost 0 bases to trimming and J lost 0 bases, with 8 bases between them. The CDR3 loop spans 15 amino acids. Written as DNA, the CDR3 is TGTGCCATCAGTGAGTCAGGAGGACTGAACACTGAAGCTTTCTTT. Translating gives CAISESGGLNTEAFF.

The chain couples TRBV10-3 to TRBJ2-7; D is ambiguous. The CDR3 covers 14 residues. Trimming stripped 3 bases from V and 2 bases from J, with 11 bases between. Per the germline V gene, CDR1 is ENHRY and CDR2 is SYGVKD. The CDR3 DNA follows: TGTGCCATCAGTGACCCCCGAGGAACCTACGAGCAGTACTTC. Amino acid sequence: CAISDPRGTYEQYF.